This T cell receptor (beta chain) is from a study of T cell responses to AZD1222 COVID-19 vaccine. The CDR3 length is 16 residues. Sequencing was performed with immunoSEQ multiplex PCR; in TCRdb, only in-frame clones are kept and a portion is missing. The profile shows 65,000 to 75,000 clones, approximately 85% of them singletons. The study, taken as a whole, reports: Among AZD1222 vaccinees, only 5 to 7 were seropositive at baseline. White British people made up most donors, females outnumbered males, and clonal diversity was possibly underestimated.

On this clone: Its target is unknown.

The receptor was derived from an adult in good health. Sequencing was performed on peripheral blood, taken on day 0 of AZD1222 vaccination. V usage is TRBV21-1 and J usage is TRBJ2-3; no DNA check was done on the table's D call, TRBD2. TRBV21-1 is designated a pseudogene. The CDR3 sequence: CASSAGTSGYTDTQYF. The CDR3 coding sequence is TGTGCCAGCAGCGCTGGGACTAGCGGGTACACAGATACGCAGTATTTT.